One sample yielded the 6 T cell receptor beta chains listed below, sequenced in a study of control samples from healthy donors and cancer patients. Sequencing used immunoSEQ multiplex PCR; TCRdb keeps in-frame clones, though not all of them. This table holds roughly 200,000 clones, roughly nine tenths found once. Sequencing was carried out using blood. The source is a man aged 25-45 years in good health.

This clone was counted once. The V and J genes are TRBV29-1 and TRBJ2-5, with a tentative D call TRBD2 (6 bases). V shed 6 bases and J shed 6 bases, with 17 bases lying between them. Germline V CDR1 and CDR2: SQVTM, ANQGSEA. This CDR3 contains 13 residues. The CDR3 sequence: CSVQSGTVQTQYF. The CDR3 DNA is TGCAGCGTCCAGTCCGGGACTGTGCAGACCCAGTACTTC. Full variable domain (outside the CDR3, taken from reference TRBV29-1 and TRBJ2-5): SAVISQKPSRDICQRGTSLTIQCQVDSQVTMMFWYRQQPGQSLTLIATANQGSEATYESGFVIDKFPISRPNLTFSTLTVSNMSPEDSSIYLCSVQSGTVQTQYFGPGTRLLVL.

As DNA, the CDR3 is TGCGCCAGCAGCTCGTCCTGGCAGGTTGCGTACGAGCAGTACTTC. This translates into CASSSSWQVAYEQYF. The chain has TRBV5-1 and TRBJ2-7, with D uncertain. With 3 bases removed from V and 4 bases from J, the gap between germline ends came to 17 bases. The CDR3 totals 15 residues. Germline V lookup: CDR1 SGHRS, CDR2 YFSETQ. The full variable domain, rest sourced from reference TRBV5-1 and TRBJ2-7, is KAGVTQTPRYLIKTRGQQVTLSCSPISGHRSVSWYQQTPGQGLQFLFEYFSETQRNKGNFPGRFSGRQFSNSRSEMNVSTLELGDSALYLCASSSSWQVAYEQYFGPGTRLTVT.

The chain couples TRBV4-1 to TRBJ2-2; 7 nucleotides agree with TRBD2. The CDR3 is made up of 17 amino acids. Looked up from germline, CDR1 is MGHRA and CDR2 is YSYEKL. The trim removed 2 bases at V and 1 base at J, leaving 7 bases unmatched. CDR3 DNA: TGCGCCAGCAGCCAATTTGCTAGCGGTCAGAACACCGGGGAGCTGTTTTTT. Its protein product is CASSQFASGQNTGELFF.

This chain links TRBV6-5 with TRBJ2-7; 10 bases fit TRBD1. The germline gives CDR1 MNHEY, CDR2 SVGAGI. The CDR3 has 15 residues. Losses at the gene ends were 5 bases for V and 4 bases for J; bases not matched to a gene: 8. In DNA form, the CDR3 reads TGTGCCAGCAGTCCTCCGGGACAGGGGCTTTACGAGCAGTACTTC. Residues: CASSPPGQGLYEQYF.

This chain connects TRBV7-9 to TRBJ1-5; D is perhaps TRBD1 (6 bases). The CDR3 is made up of 13 amino acids. The germline gives CDR1 SEHNR, CDR2 FQNEAQ (reference sequence). V lost 5 bases to trimming and J lost 3 bases, with 8 bases between them. The CDR3 DNA reads TGTGCCAGCAGCGGGGGGCCCAATCAGCCCCAGCATTTT. It is translated as CASSGGPNQPQHF.

This chain uses TRBV5-6 with TRBJ1-2; 7 bases align to TRBD1. Germline V lookup: CDR1 SGHDT, CDR2 YYEEEE. This CDR3 comprises 14 residues. The V and J ends lost 0 bases and 3 bases, in that order; junction bases with no gene match: 2. Written as DNA, the CDR3 is TGTGCCAGCAGCTTGGGAGGGGGCGACTATGGCTACACCTTC. Translating it yields CASSLGGGDYGYTF.